The 14 T cell receptor beta chains presented below share a single source sample, sequenced in a study of OX40 agonist ivuxolimab in advanced cancers. The repertoire was sequenced with immunoSEQ multiplex PCR; TCRdb's copy has only in-frame clones and lacks some. The sample holds around 80,000 clones, 87% seen once. The sequences come from CD4+ or CD8+ T cells sorted from blood, collected in a trial of the OX40 agonist ivuxolimab. The receptors were gathered from an adult with an advanced solid tumor such as melanoma, head and neck, liver or kidney cancer.

The V call is TRBV2, the J call TRBJ2-5; D gene ambiguous. Per germline, CDR1 SNHLY and CDR2 FYNNEI. CDR3 length: 13 residues. V gave up 2 bases and J gave up 7 bases, with 11 bases separating them. CDR3 protein: CASSEMGYGTQYF. In DNA, the CDR3 is TGTGCCAGCAGTGAAATGGGCTACGGGACCCAGTACTTC.

This chain uses TRBV7-9 with TRBJ2-4; 10 positions agree with TRBD1. Germline CDR1 is SEHNR and CDR2 is FQNEAQ (reference sequence). There are 17 residues in the CDR3. Trimming cost V 5 bases and J 2 bases; bases outside gene matches: 9. CDR3 DNA sequence: TGTGCCAGCAGCGTCACTCCGGGACAGGGGACCAAAAACATTCAGTACTTC. Residues: CASSVTPGQGTKNIQYF. Full variable domain (outside the CDR3, taken from reference TRBV7-9 and TRBJ2-4): DTGVSQNPRHKITKRGQNVTFRCDPISEHNRLYWYRQTLGQGPEFLTYFQNEAQLEKSRLLSDRFSAERPKGSFSTLEIQRTEQGDSAMYLCASSVTPGQGTKNIQYFGAGTRLSVL.

This rearrangement joins TRBV18 to TRBJ1-1, with D possibly TRBD1 on 6 matching bases. With 1 base removed from V and 5 bases from J, the gap between germline ends came to 20 bases. The CDR3 has 17 amino acids. Germline V gene lookup returns CDR1 KGHSH and CDR2 LQKENI. DNA for the CDR3: TGTGCCAGCTCACCACTCGTCAGGGAGGGGGGAAGGACTGAAGCTTTCTTT. Protein: CASSPLVREGGRTEAFF.

The genes are TRBV29-1 and TRBJ2-7; 11 bases agree with TRBD1. Germline CDR1 and CDR2: SQVTM and ANQGSEA. The CDR3 runs 13 residues. V shed 4 bases, J shed 7 bases, and the junction held 6 bases outside the gene matches. As DNA, the CDR3 is TGCAGCGTTGCCTTGGACAGGGGGCAGGAGCAGTACTTC. This encodes CSVALDRGQEQYF.

This chain uses TRBV6-5 with TRBJ1-3; the D gene is possibly TRBD1 (5 bases). The CDR3 runs to 16 residues. V lost 0 bases to trimming and J lost 2 bases, with 11 bases between them. From germline, CDR1 is MNHEY and CDR2 SVGAGI. The CDR3 sequence: CASSYSGREAGNTIYF. In DNA, the CDR3 is TGTGCCAGCAGTTACTCGGGCAGGGAGGCTGGAAACACCATATATTTT.

The chain uses TRBV5-1 and TRBJ2-1, with D tentatively TRBD1 (6 bases). Germline V gene lookup returns CDR1 SGHRS and CDR2 YFSETQ. The CDR3 contains 15 residues. The V gene lost 1 base and the J gene lost 1 base, with 9 bases spanning the gap. Here the CDR3 DNA reads TGCGCCAGCAGCTTGCTGACAGGATCCTACAATGAGCAGTTCTTC. This encodes CASSLLTGSYNEQFF.

Details on this clone: This sample also contains other DNA sequences that code for the same CDR3. The V gene is TRBV18, the J gene TRBJ2-7, with 10 nucleotides matching TRBD1. CDR3 length: 13 amino acids. V was clipped by 3 bases and J by 5 bases; unmatched bases: 1. Germline values: CDR1 KGHSH, CDR2 LQKENI. This chain's CDR3 is CASSPGQGDEQYF. The CDR3 DNA follows: TGTGCCAGCTCACCCGGACAGGGGGACGAGCAGTACTTC. Full variable domain (missing parts from reference TRBV18 and TRBJ2-7): NAGVMQNPRHLVRRRGQEARLRCSPMKGHSHVYWYRQLPEEGLKFMVYLQKENIIDESGMPKERFSAEFPKEGPSILRIQQVVRGDSAAYFCASSPGQGDEQYFGPGTRLTVT.

V usage is TRBV25-1 and J usage is TRBJ2-2; TRBD2 matches 9 bases. V trimming: 1 base; J trimming: 3 bases; junction bases outside the gene matches: 6. The V gene's germline CDR1 is MGHDK and CDR2 SYGVNS. The CDR3 contains 17 residues. The CDR3 loop reads CASSESLLAGHTGELFF. In DNA form, the CDR3 reads TGTGCCAGCAGTGAATCCCTCCTAGCGGGGCACACCGGGGAGCTGTTTTTT.

This clone was counted once. The genes are TRBV5-6 and TRBJ1-3; D is undetermined. Germline CDR1 and CDR2: SGHDT and YYEEEE. The CDR3 spans 16 residues. The V end lost 0 bases, the J end lost 0 bases, and 10 bases lay between the germline ends. CDR3 in amino acids: CASSLDAAHSGNTIYF. The CDR3 DNA follows: TGTGCCAGCAGCTTGGACGCGGCGCACTCTGGAAACACCATATATTTT.

The chain is built from TRBV9 and TRBJ2-6; D is unclear. Germline V CDR1 and CDR2: SGDLS, YYNGEE. The CDR3 contains 13 residues. V lost 2 bases to trimming and J lost 2 bases, with 2 bases between them. The CDR3 sequence: CASSVTGANVLTF. In nucleotides, the CDR3 is TGTGCCAGCAGCGTTACTGGGGCCAACGTCCTGACTTTC.

The chain uses TRBV7-3 and TRBJ2-2, with D perhaps matching TRBD2 (6 bases). CDR3 length: 13 amino acids. CDR1 is SGHTA, CDR2 FQGTGA, per germline. Deletions cut 5 bases from V and 7 bases from J, with 11 bases between. CDR3 amino acids: CASSATRNGELFF. The CDR3 DNA follows: TGTGCCAGCAGCGCGACTAGGAACGGGGAGCTGTTTTTT.

The chain recombines TRBV10-1 with TRBJ2-5; TRBD2 might be the D (6 bases). V gave up 4 bases and J gave up 5 bases, with 11 bases separating them. The germline gives CDR1 WNHNN, CDR2 SYGVQD (reference sequence). The CDR3 extends over 13 amino acids. CDR3 sequence reads: CASSAGLGETQYF. CDR3 coding DNA: TGCGCCAGCAGTGCGGGACTGGGGGAGACCCAGTACTTC.

The chain recombines TRBV5-8 with TRBJ1-2; perhaps TRBD1 as D (6 bases). Trimming stripped 4 bases from V and 4 bases from J, with 14 bases between. In germline, CDR1 is SGHTS, CDR2 YDEGEE. CDR3 size: 14 residues. The CDR3 protein is CASSLTGIPYGYTF. The CDR3 DNA is TGTGCCAGCAGCCTAACAGGGATCCCCTATGGCTACACCTTC.

As to this clone: This sample includes further DNA sequences coding for the same CDR3. The genes are TRBV30 and TRBJ1-3, with D unresolved. This CDR3 contains 12 residues. Trimming took 0 bases from V and 4 from J, leaving 4 bases between them. Germline CDR1 is GTSNPN and CDR2 is SVGIG (reference sequence). This CDR3 reads CAWSVGGNTIYF. In DNA, the CDR3 is TGTGCCTGGAGTGTGGGAGGAAACACCATATATTTT.